The source of this TCR beta chain is a study of CD8+ T cells in alopecia areata. Overall study context: Treated patients were given oral tofacitinib, which was dosed at 5 to 10 mg twice daily.

The CDR3 has 17 residues. Germline lookup yields CDR1 SEHNR and CDR2 FQNEAQ (reference sequence). With 5 bases removed from V and 1 base from J, the gap between germline ends came to 20 bases. Comments on this clone: Antigen: not known.

Points from the study as a whole: Scalp specimens additionally yield sequences from normal skin's resident alphabeta T cells. Possibly as an HLA-related effect, TCR sharing across patients appeared less clear than in mice.

Sequencing relied on a cDNA template that was reverse transcribed from extracted RNA. Here immunoSEQ multiplex PCR was the method, and the copy in TCRdb shows in-frame clones only, minus some. The table lists some 130,000 clones, 49% of them singletons. Here the sequenced sample was CD8+ T cells sorted from blood, taken at week 0. The gene calls are TRBV7-9 and TRBJ2-5, with D possibly matching TRBD1 (5 bases). The origin of this receptor is a human donor with alopecia areata. The CDR3 DNA sequence: TGTGCCAGCAGCCCACGTTCTGACAGAATAACCCAAGAGACCCAGTACTTC. Amino acid sequence: CASSPRSDRITQETQYF.